The sequence of this TCR beta chain was determined in a study of blood T cells in healthy people across ages. General observations from the study: Relative to aged donors, long-lived donors carried more naive CD4+ cells and displayed higher diversity. Nothing was known about donor CMV status, and this possibly confounded expanded clonotype changes.

This clonotype was counted at least ten times. Its antigen remains unidentified. This CDR3 has 15 residues. With V trimmed by 5 bases and J by 4 bases, 8 bases remained unmatched. Germline CDR1 is DFQATT and CDR2 is SNEGSKA (reference sequence). It was with a sample-barcoded 5' primer and a J-beta primer mix that a second PCR of roughly 7 to 12 cycles was run. Every cDNA was tagged by a template-switch adaptor with 12 random nucleotides. TCRdb fed the 5' RACE reads into MiXCR, producing one record per CDR3 protein. This sample has approximately 1.5 million distinct CDR3 sequences, with approximately 39% found just once.

This chain uses TRBV20-1 with TRBJ2-1, with 10 bases aligning to TRBD2. The TCR sequence derives from a woman under 30 in good health. The sequencing input was blood. The CDR3 spells CSAHSGRAWYNEQFF. As DNA, the CDR3 is TGCAGTGCTCACAGCGGGAGGGCCTGGTACAATGAGCAGTTCTTC.